The 17 T cell receptor beta chains listed next were all sequenced from one sample in a study of blood T cell repertoires in COVID-19. Clones were read by immunoSEQ multiplex PCR, and TCRdb kept only the in-frame ones, dropping some. The profile covers about 16,000 clones, with around 87% appearing a single time and under 15% taken by the ten largest. The specimen was peripheral blood. All receptors come from a human donor in a cohort sampled during active COVID-19.

The chain joins TRBV6-5 to TRBJ1-6, with a weak D call TRBD1 (5 bases). Germline V lookup: CDR1 MNHEY, CDR2 SVGAGI. The CDR3 contains 14 residues. V lost 8 bases and J lost 7, with 15 bases in between. CDR3 nucleotides: TGTGCCAGCGGAAGAGGGGAGGGGAATTCACCCCTCCACTTT. Translated, it gives CASGRGEGNSPLHF.

The chain is built from TRBV18 and TRBJ2-5; D not resolved. This CDR3 is built from 13 residues. V lost 4 bases and J 3 bases, leaving 9 bases between the germline ends. Germline CDR1 reads KGHSH; CDR2 reads LQKENI. CDR3 sequence reads: CASSLLAEETQYF. Here the CDR3 DNA reads TGTGCCAGCTCACTCTTGGCGGAAGAGACCCAGTACTTC.

The chain couples TRBV29-1 to TRBJ2-3; maybe TRBD1 (5 bases). Germline assignment: CDR1 SQVTM and CDR2 ANQGSEA. The CDR3 is 14 amino acids. With 4 bases removed from V and 4 bases from J, the gap between germline ends came to 15 bases. DNA for the CDR3: TGCAGCGTTGGGAAGGGGCTCGGCCCAGATACGCAGTATTTT. Its protein is CSVGKGLGPDTQYF.

The J gene is TRBJ1-1, the V gene TRBV6-5; TRBD1 aligns across 8 bases. Germline trimming cut 6 bases from V and 11 bases from J; bases unmatched to any gene: 14. CDR3 size: 14 residues. In germline, CDR1 is MNHEY, CDR2 SVGAGI. The CDR3: CASRSPTGARGAFF. In DNA, the CDR3 is TGTGCCAGCAGATCGCCGACAGGGGCCCGAGGGGCTTTCTTT.

About this clone itself: This CDR3 is also generated by other DNA sequences in the sample. The V gene is TRBV6-2 or TRBV6-3, the J gene TRBJ1-5, with TRBD1 matching 11 bases. The CDR3 sequence is 16 residues long. J gave up 5 bases and V 0 bases, and 3 bases lay outside the gene matches. CDR1 is MNHEY, CDR2 SVGEGT, per germline. The CDR3, as DNA: TGTGCCAGCAGTTACTCCGGGACAGGGGGAGATCAGCCCCAGCATTTT. This sequence encodes CASSYSGTGGDQPQHF.

This sequence joins TRBV9 and TRBJ2-1, with 8 nucleotides matching TRBD1. The ends lost 5 bases at V and 6 bases at J; junction bases unmatched: 16. CDR3 length: 17 amino acids. The germline V gene encodes CDR1 SGDLS and CDR2 YYNGEE. This CDR3 is CASSQRQGLRTSNEQFF. CDR3 nucleotide sequence: TGTGCCAGCAGTCAACGACAGGGGCTTCGGACAAGCAATGAGCAGTTCTTC. Variable domain in full (rest from reference TRBV9 and TRBJ2-1): DSGVTQTPKHLITATGQRVTLRCSPRSGDLSVYWYQQSLDQGLQFLIQYYNGEERAKGNILERFSAQQFPDLHSELNLSSLELGDSALYFCASSQRQGLRTSNEQFFGPGTRLTVL.

This chain uses TRBV23-1 with TRBJ1-5; 7 nucleotides match TRBD1. TRBV23-1 is recorded as an ORF, its role being uncertain. The CDR3 spans 19 residues. Trimming removed 0 bases from V and 3 bases from J; junction bases left unmatched: 14. The CDR3: CASSQSRSMTGSFNQPQHF. CDR3 sequence (DNA): TGCGCCAGCAGTCAATCTCGTAGTATGACAGGGAGTTTCAATCAGCCCCAGCATTTT.

The chain has TRBV7-9 and TRBJ2-1; 8 nucleotides agree with TRBD2. V shed 5 bases, J shed 4 bases, and the junction held 13 bases outside the gene matches. This CDR3 is 17 amino acids long. CDR1 SEHNR and CDR2 FQNEAQ come from the germline V gene (reference sequence). The CDR3 sequence: CASSPGLADLLYNEQFF. The CDR3 DNA sequence: TGTGCCAGCAGCCCAGGACTAGCTGATCTCCTATACAATGAGCAGTTCTTC. Full variable domain (outside the CDR3, taken from reference TRBV7-9 and TRBJ2-1): DTGVSQNPRHKITKRGQNVTFRCDPISEHNRLYWYRQTLGQGPEFLTYFQNEAQLEKSRLLSDRFSAERPKGSFSTLEIQRTEQGDSAMYLCASSPGLADLLYNEQFFGPGTRLTVL.

DNA of the CDR3: TGTGCCAGCAGCGTATCTAGCGGGGCCCGCACAGATACGCAGTATTTT. Its protein product is CASSVSSGARTDTQYF. The chain links TRBV9 to TRBJ2-3; 9 bases agree with TRBD2. The CDR3 length is 16 residues. Germline V lookup: CDR1 SGDLS, CDR2 YYNGEE. J lost 1 base, V lost 1 base, and 4 bases had no gene match.

Only one count was recorded for this clone. The V and J genes are TRBV9 and TRBJ2-1, with 10 bases fitting TRBD1. This CDR3 region has 15 residues. Germline V lookup: CDR1 SGDLS, CDR2 YYNGEE. With V trimmed by 3 bases and J by 6 bases, 6 bases remained unmatched. CDR3 in DNA: TGTGCCAGCAGCGGTGGGACAGGGGAGGGCAATGAGCAGTTCTTC. Translation: CASSGGTGEGNEQFF.

The chain recombines TRBV14 with TRBJ1-4; 12 bases fit TRBD1. Germline V lookup: CDR1 SGHDN, CDR2 FVKESK. After removal of 2 bases from V and 5 bases from J, the junction contained 15 bases not matched to a gene. The CDR3 consists of 20 residues. CDR3 region: CASSQFTSGTGGLPNEKLFF. CDR3 bases: TGTGCCAGCAGCCAATTTACTTCCGGGACAGGGGGCCTTCCGAATGAAAAACTGTTTTTT.

By its share, this clone is medium-sized (0.01 to 0.1%). The rearrangement uses TRBV7-8 and TRBJ1-4; tentatively, D is TRBD1 (5 bases). Germline CDR1 and CDR2: SGHVS and FQNEAQ. The CDR3 is 14 residues long. V was shortened by 6 bases and J by 7 bases, with 15 bases between the two germline ends. The CDR3 protein is CASRVGGSGEKLFF. The CDR3 bases are TGTGCCAGCAGGGTCGGGGGGTCGGGTGAAAAACTGTTTTTT.

The V and J genes are TRBV11-3 and TRBJ2-7; 7 bases fit TRBD1. There are 13 residues in the CDR3. Unmatched junction bases numbered 3, after V lost 3 bases and J lost 4 bases. Germline values: CDR1 SGHNT, CDR2 YENEEA. CDR3 nucleotide sequence: TGTGCCAGCAGCTTCGGACAGGAGTACGAGCAGTACTTC. Amino acids: CASSFGQEYEQYF. The full variable domain, in which reference TRBV11-3 and TRBJ2-7 provide the parts outside the CDR3, is EAGVVQSPRYKIIEKKQPVAFWCNPISGHNTLYWYLQNLGQGPELLIRYENEEAVDDSQLPKDRFSAERLKGVDSTLKIQPAELGDSAVYLCASSFGQEYEQYFGPGTRLTVT.

The chain recombines TRBV5-1 with TRBJ1-5; D remains ambiguous. The CDR3 has 15 residues. V lost 5 bases and J lost 6, with 18 bases in between. Germline values: CDR1 SGHRS, CDR2 YFSETQ. Written as DNA, the CDR3 is TGCGCCAGCAGGCGGGTTCCGGTGAGCGGTCAGCCCCAGCATTTT. Translated, it gives CASRRVPVSGQPQHF.

The chain couples TRBV3-1 (or the pseudogene TRBV3-2) to TRBJ2-7, with D possibly matching TRBD2 (5 bases). The germline V gene has CDR1 LGHDT and CDR2 YNNKEL (reference sequence). There are 14 residues in the CDR3. The V end was cut by 6 bases, the J end by 1 base, with 13 bases between. As DNA, the CDR3 is TGTGCCAGCAGACTCAGCGGAAGTTCCTACGAGCAGTACTTC. Translation: CASRLSGSSYEQYF.

The CDR3 region is CASSQERGRGWENYGYTF. In nucleotides, the CDR3 is TGTGCCAGCAGCCAAGAAAGGGGCAGGGGTTGGGAAAACTATGGCTACACCTTC. The rearrangement links TRBV3-1 (or the pseudogene TRBV3-2) to TRBJ1-2, with D possibly TRBD1 on 6 matching bases. CDR3 length: 18 residues. Germline V gene lookup returns CDR1 LGHDT and CDR2 YNNKEL (reference sequence). The V end lost 0 bases, the J end lost 2 bases, and 19 bases lay between the germline ends.

The V gene is TRBV5-5, the J gene TRBJ1-1; D gene uncertain. The CDR3 runs to 12 residues. V was cut by 2 bases and J by 4 bases, with 6 bases left in between. Germline CDR1 SGHKS, CDR2 YYEKEE (reference sequence). The CDR3 here is CASSLSRTEAFF. The CDR3 nucleotides are TGTGCCAGCAGCTTATCTCGCACTGAAGCTTTCTTT.